Below, 31 T cell receptor beta chains from the same sample are listed, as sequenced in a study of blood T cell repertoires in COVID-19 (dated by TCRdb to 2018 to 2021). Library construction relied on the immunoSEQ multiplex PCR assay. TCRdb retrieved this table from immuneACCESS and kept in-frame rearrangements only. Not all clones are present; in checked studies, unresolved V genes account for under half, and no reason is known for the remainder. This sample gives about 180,000 clones in total; roughly four fifths of them show up just once. The top ten constitute 6% to 8% of the sample. Sequencing was done on a sample of peripheral blood. All receptors derive from a woman aged 65 to 85 with COVID-19, enrolled during active disease.

The CDR3 sequence: CASSLLGNQPQHF. CDR3 nucleotide sequence: TGTGCCAGCAGTTTACTTGGCAATCAGCCCCAGCATTTT. V gene TRBV27 combines with J gene TRBJ1-5; D remains unclear. V was shortened by 2 bases and J by 2 bases, with 4 bases between the two germline ends. The CDR3 has 13 amino acids. Germline V gene sequence: CDR1 MNHEY, CDR2 SMNVEV (reference sequence).

The chain employs TRBV6-5 and TRBJ2-3; 7 bases agree with TRBD2. V shed 8 bases and J 0 bases; nucleotides not matched to a gene: 2. There are 13 residues in the CDR3. In germline, CDR1 is MNHEY, CDR2 SVGAGI. The CDR3 spells CASLAGSTDTQYF. DNA for the CDR3: TGTGCCAGCTTAGCGGGCAGCACAGATACGCAGTATTTT.

The rearrangement uses TRBV29-1 and TRBJ2-2; weak D call: TRBD2 (5 bases). This CDR3 comprises 15 residues. Per the germline V gene, CDR1 is SQVTM and CDR2 is ANQGSEA. Deletions cut 7 bases from V and 3 bases from J, with 18 bases between. The CDR3 protein is CSASGGLGYTGELFF. CDR3 bases: TGCAGCGCCTCCGGCGGGCTTGGGTACACCGGGGAGCTGTTTTTT.

This chain uses TRBV19 with TRBJ2-3; TRBD2 aligns across 11 bases. CDR3 length: 15 amino acids. Trimming at V came to 6 bases and at J to 8 bases, leaving 10 bases not matched to a gene. From germline, CDR1 is LNHDA and CDR2 SQIVND (reference sequence). The CDR3 DNA reads as TGTGCCAGTAGACAACTAGCGGGAGTAATGGGTACGCAGTATTTT. Its translation: CASRQLAGVMGTQYF.

Remarks on this clone: One end of the junction fails to match germline, which may point to a read error. This chain uses TRBV2 with TRBJ1-4, with 10 bases that match TRBD1. CDR1 and CDR2 from the germline V gene are SNHLY and FYNNEI. The CDR3 covers 15 residues. CDR3 DNA: TGTGCCAGCCGTGACAGGGGGCATGGTAATGAAAAACTGTTTTTT. Its protein product is CASRDRGHGNEKLFF.

The CDR3 sequence is CATSSGGSETQYF. For the CDR3, the DNA is TGTGCCACCAGCAGCGGGGGGTCGGAGACCCAGTACTTC. This sequence joins TRBV15 and TRBJ2-5, with TRBD2 identical over 7 bases. The CDR3 is 13 residues long. CDR1 LNHNV and CDR2 YYDKDF come from the germline V gene (reference sequence). V shed 3 bases and J 5 bases; nucleotides not matched to a gene: 3. Using reference TRBV15 and TRBJ2-5 for the parts outside the CDR3, the full variable domain is DAMVIQNPRYQVTQFGKPVTLSCSQTLNHNVMYWYQQKSSQAPKLLFHYYDKDFNNEADTPDNFQSRRPNTSFCFLDIRSPGLGDTAMYLCATSSGGSETQYFGPGTRLLVL.

CDR3 bases: TGTGCCAGCAGTGAAAGGGTAACCCCGGGGACTGAAGCTTTCTTT. Its protein product is CASSERVTPGTEAFF. The chain has TRBV2 and TRBJ1-1; D not resolved. V was pared by 2 bases and J by 5 bases, with 15 bases between. Germline CDR1 SNHLY, CDR2 FYNNEI. The CDR3 spans 15 residues.

The chain carries TRBV30 and TRBJ1-2; 7 bases fit TRBD1. Losses at the gene ends were 0 bases for V and 3 bases for J; bases not matched to a gene: 7. Germline assignment: CDR1 GTSNPN and CDR2 SVGIG (reference sequence). This CDR3 has 15 amino acids. For the CDR3, the DNA is TGTGCCTGGAGTGTTAAGAGGGGGCTGGACTATGGCTACACCTTC. The encoded protein is CAWSVKRGLDYGYTF. Full variable domain (outside the CDR3, taken from reference TRBV30 and TRBJ1-2): SQTIHQWPATLVQPVGSPLSLECTVEGTSNPNLYWYRQAAGRGLQLLFYSVGIGQISSEVPQNLSASRPQDRQFILSSKKLLLSDSGFYLCAWSVKRGLDYGYTFGSGTRLTVV.

V usage is TRBV6-5 and J usage is TRBJ2-7; the D gene is possibly TRBD1 (6 bases). Germline CDR1 reads MNHEY; CDR2 reads SVGAGI. V lost 2 bases, J lost 4 bases, and 15 bases lay in between. CDR3 length: 15 residues. The CDR3 loop reads CASSYTAGAPYEQYF. The DNA of the CDR3 is TGTGCCAGCAGTTACACGGCAGGGGCTCCTTACGAGCAGTACTTC.

This clone turned up a few times. The gene calls are TRBV12-3 or TRBV12-4 and TRBJ2-1; no clear D gene. The CDR3 is 12 amino acids. Trimming pared 5 bases from V and 5 bases from J, leaving 7 bases between. The CDR3 DNA reads as TGTGCCAGCAGTCGTTCTGACAATGAGCAGTTCTTC. It encodes CASSRSDNEQFF.

The genes are TRBV5-1 and TRBJ1-2, with D perhaps matching TRBD1 (5 bases). The CDR3 loop spans 14 amino acids. The V end was cut by 4 bases, the J end by 2 bases, with 12 bases between. Germline-derived CDR1 and CDR2 are SGHRS and YFSETQ. The CDR3 DNA is TGCGCCAGCAGCGAAGGCGGACAAAACTATGGCTACACCTTC. This translates into CASSEGGQNYGYTF.

This rearrangement joins TRBV5-6 to TRBJ2-2, with 7 bases lining up with TRBD1. From germline, CDR1 is SGHDT and CDR2 YYEEEE. Trimming took 0 bases from V and 5 from J; bases not matched to a gene: 4. The CDR3 consists of 15 residues. CDR3 protein: CASSLVGGWTGELFF. In DNA, the CDR3 is TGTGCCAGCAGCTTGGTAGGGGGCTGGACCGGGGAGCTGTTTTTT.

The chain uses TRBV18 and TRBJ1-1, with 7 bases fitting TRBD1. Germline values: CDR1 KGHSH, CDR2 LQKENI. The V segment lost 2 bases and the J segment 4 bases; nucleotides outside the gene matches: 7. The CDR3 consists of 15 residues. Here the CDR3 reads CASSPRYRGTTEAFF. As DNA, the CDR3 is TGTGCCAGCTCACCAAGGTACAGGGGTACCACTGAAGCTTTCTTT.

This rearrangement joins TRBV14 to TRBJ1-1, with D maybe TRBD1 (6 bases). Between the trimmed V and J ends, which lost 2 bases and 4 bases, there was a span of 8 bases. The CDR3 consists of 13 residues. Germline loops: CDR1 SGHDN, CDR2 FVKESK. The CDR3 protein is CASSQQGSTEAFF. The CDR3 DNA reads TGTGCCAGCAGCCAACAGGGGAGCACTGAAGCTTTCTTT. Filled out from reference TRBV14 and TRBJ1-1, the complete variable domain reads EAGVTQFPSHSVIEKGQTVTLRCDPISGHDNLYWYRRVMGKEIKFLLHFVKESKQDESGMPNNRFLAERTGGTYSTLKVQPAELEDSGVYFCASSQQGSTEAFFGQGTRLTVV.

The V and J genes are TRBV5-6 and TRBJ2-7; D is unresolved. This CDR3 contains 13 residues. Germline CDR1 is SGHDT and CDR2 is YYEEEE. Trimming removed 2 bases from V and 4 bases from J, with 10 bases in between. Here the CDR3 DNA reads TGTGCCAGCAGCTTTGGCAGGTTGTACGAGCAGTACTTC. The encoded protein is CASSFGRLYEQYF.

The J gene is TRBJ2-1, the V gene TRBV18; D unresolved. Germline CDR1 KGHSH, CDR2 LQKENI. This CDR3 has 12 residues. The V end lost 2 bases, the J end lost 6 bases, and 5 bases lay between the germline ends. The CDR3 DNA follows: TGTGCCAGCTCACCAGTCATCAATGAGCAGTTCTTC. The encoded protein is CASSPVINEQFF. Full variable domain (rest looked up from reference TRBV18 and TRBJ2-1): NAGVMQNPRHLVRRRGQEARLRCSPMKGHSHVYWYRQLPEEGLKFMVYLQKENIIDESGMPKERFSAEFPKEGPSILRIQQVVRGDSAAYFCASSPVINEQFFGPGTRLTVL.

The V gene is TRBV5-6, the J gene TRBJ2-3; TRBD2 agrees at 8 bases. Germline assignment: CDR1 SGHDT and CDR2 YYEEEE. Trimming at V came to 3 bases and at J to 8 bases, leaving 14 bases not matched to a gene. The CDR3 runs 16 residues. The CDR3 DNA reads as TGTGCCAGCAGCTCAACCGGGACTAGAATCGTGGCTACGCAGTATTTT. Its protein is CASSSTGTRIVATQYF.

In its sample, this clone was seen once. The chain couples TRBV30 to TRBJ1-1; perhaps TRBD1 as D (6 bases). The CDR3 is 12 residues long. From germline, CDR1 is GTSNPN and CDR2 SVGIG (reference sequence). V was trimmed by 3 bases and J by 6 bases, leaving 11 bases between them. The CDR3 region has the DNA TGTGCCTGGAGGCAGGGGATGGCTGAAGCTTTCTTT. Translation gives CAWRQGMAEAFF.

The DNA for the CDR3 is TGCGCCAGCAGCTTGGATGGGACAGGGTCGAGTGGCTACACCTTC. The encoded protein is CASSLDGTGSSGYTF. The chain recombines TRBV5-1 with TRBJ1-2; the match to TRBD1 covers 9 bases. Germline V gene data show CDR1 as SGHRS and CDR2 as YFSETQ. The CDR3 runs to 15 residues. The trim removed 0 bases at V and 7 bases at J, leaving 7 bases unmatched.

The rearrangement joins TRBV20-1 to TRBJ2-7; D gene uncertain. Germline-derived CDR1 and CDR2 are DFQATT and SNEGSKA (reference sequence). The CDR3 spans 11 residues. V was shortened by 3 bases and J by 3 bases, with 6 bases between the two germline ends. This CDR3 reads CSASRSYEQYF. In nucleotides, the CDR3 is TGCAGTGCTAGCCGCAGCTACGAGCAGTACTTC.

The rearrangement uses TRBV7-2 and TRBJ2-5; D gene uncertain. The length of the CDR3 is 15 residues. CDR1 and CDR2 (germline): SGHTA, FQGNSA. V shed 2 bases and J shed 0 bases, with 10 bases lying between them. CDR3 sequence: CASSLLPGNQETQYF. The CDR3 DNA follows: TGTGCCAGCAGCTTACTCCCGGGTAACCAAGAGACCCAGTACTTC.

The gene calls are TRBV19 and TRBJ2-2, with TRBD2 identical over 12 bases. Germline V CDR1 and CDR2: LNHDA, SQIVND (reference sequence). V trimming: 7 bases; J trimming: 0 bases; junction bases outside the gene matches: 3. The CDR3 has 16 residues. DNA for the CDR3: TGTGCCAGTACCCCTAGCGGGAGGGCGAACACCGGGGAGCTGTTTTTT. Amino acid sequence: CASTPSGRANTGELFF. Based on the CDR3 plus reference TRBV19 and TRBJ2-2, the full variable domain is DGGITQSPKYLFRKEGQNVTLSCEQNLNHDAMYWYRQDPGQGLRLIYYSQIVNDFQKGDIAEGYSVSREKKESFPLTVTSAQKNPTAFYLCASTPSGRANTGELFFGEGSRLTVL.

The chain combines TRBV6-2 or TRBV6-3 with TRBJ2-5, with D possibly TRBD1 on 6 matching bases. The V gene's germline CDR1 is MNHEY and CDR2 SVGEGT. This CDR3 is 15 amino acids long. Trimming removed 2 bases at V and 1 base at J, with 11 bases between. Written as DNA, the CDR3 is TGTGCCAGCAGTTACGGAGACAGGTTCCAAGAGACCCAGTACTTC. Its translation is CASSYGDRFQETQYF.

The rearrangement uses TRBV5-4 and TRBJ2-7; 7 nucleotides match TRBD1. The CDR3 totals 13 residues. V was pared by 4 bases and J by 4 bases, with 5 bases of the junction left unmatched. Germline CDR1 reads SGHNT; CDR2 reads YYREEE (reference sequence). The CDR3 DNA is TGTGCCAGCAGCCCGGGACAGTCTTACGAGCAGTACTTC. It codes for CASSPGQSYEQYF.

V usage is TRBV10-3 and J usage is TRBJ2-1; perhaps TRBD1 as D (5 bases). Germline CDR1 ENHRY, CDR2 SYGVKD. The V and J ends lost 4 bases and 8 bases respectively, with 12 bases between them. The CDR3 spans 13 residues. Here the CDR3 DNA reads TGTGCCATCAGTGGGGCAGGGTATGATGAGCAGTTCTTC. It specifies CAISGAGYDEQFF.

With regard to this clone: The same CDR3 also results from other DNA sequences found in this sample. The V and J genes are TRBV5-1 and TRBJ2-7, with 7 bases matching TRBD1. V trimming: 2 bases; J trimming: 3 bases; junction bases outside the gene matches: 5. Per the germline V gene, CDR1 is SGHRS and CDR2 is YFSETQ. The CDR3 runs to 14 residues. The chain's CDR3 is CASSFSGGSYEQYF. In nucleotides, the CDR3 is TGCGCCAGCAGCTTCTCAGGGGGTAGCTACGAGCAGTACTTC. The full variable domain, its missing parts supplied by reference TRBV5-1 and TRBJ2-7, is KAGVTQTPRYLIKTRGQQVTLSCSPISGHRSVSWYQQTPGQGLQFLFEYFSETQRNKGNFPGRFSGRQFSNSRSEMNVSTLELGDSALYLCASSFSGGSYEQYFGPGTRLTVT.

The chain uses TRBV5-1 and TRBJ1-2; D gene unclear. The CDR3 sequence is 16 residues long. Deletions cut 2 bases from V and 3 bases from J, with 17 bases between. Per germline, CDR1 SGHRS and CDR2 YFSETQ. CDR3 residues: CASSLALSTAYYGYTF. In DNA form, the CDR3 reads TGCGCCAGCAGCTTAGCCCTATCCACAGCCTACTATGGCTACACCTTC.

This clone was seen a single time. The chain couples TRBV18 to TRBJ1-1, with a tentative D call TRBD1 (5 bases). CDR3 size: 14 residues. The germline V gene has CDR1 KGHSH and CDR2 LQKENI. The V gene lost 3 bases and the J gene lost 10 bases, with 18 bases spanning the gap. The CDR3, as DNA: TGTGCCAGCTCACCGGGCCTAACGCAGCAGGGAGCTTTCTTT. Translating it yields CASSPGLTQQGAFF.

V and J are TRBV11-2 and TRBJ2-7; TRBD2 aligns across 10 bases. V lost 2 bases, J lost 3 bases, and 7 bases stayed unmatched. Germline V gene lookup returns CDR1 SGHAT and CDR2 FQNNGV. The CDR3 extends over 16 amino acids. DNA for the CDR3: TGTGCCAGCAGCTTAAATCTAGCGGGAGTGCACTACGAGCAGTACTTC. Protein product: CASSLNLAGVHYEQYF. The complete variable domain, with remaining parts taken from reference TRBV11-2 and TRBJ2-7, reads EAGVAQSPRYKIIEKRQSVAFWCNPISGHATLYWYQQILGQGPKLLIQFQNNGVVDDSQLPKDRFSAERLKGVDSTLKIQPAKLEDSAVYLCASSLNLAGVHYEQYFGPGTRLTVT.

This chain connects TRBV30 to TRBJ1-5; 9 bases fit TRBD1. After removal of 2 bases from V and 3 bases from J, the junction contained 11 bases not matched to a gene. The CDR3 runs to 17 residues. Germline CDR1 reads GTSNPN; CDR2 reads SVGIG (reference sequence). The CDR3 DNA sequence: TGTGCCTGGAGTACGGGACAGGGATTTTGGGACAATCAGCCCCAGCATTTT. Its protein product is CAWSTGQGFWDNQPQHF.

This rearrangement joins TRBV5-5 to TRBJ1-4; D gene ambiguous. Germline V gene sequence: CDR1 SGHKS, CDR2 YYEKEE (reference sequence). Trimming removed 1 base from V and 4 bases from J, with 2 bases in between. This CDR3 is 12 amino acids long. This CDR3 is CASSLLNEKLFF. For the CDR3, the DNA is TGTGCCAGCAGCTTGCTTAATGAAAAACTGTTTTTT.